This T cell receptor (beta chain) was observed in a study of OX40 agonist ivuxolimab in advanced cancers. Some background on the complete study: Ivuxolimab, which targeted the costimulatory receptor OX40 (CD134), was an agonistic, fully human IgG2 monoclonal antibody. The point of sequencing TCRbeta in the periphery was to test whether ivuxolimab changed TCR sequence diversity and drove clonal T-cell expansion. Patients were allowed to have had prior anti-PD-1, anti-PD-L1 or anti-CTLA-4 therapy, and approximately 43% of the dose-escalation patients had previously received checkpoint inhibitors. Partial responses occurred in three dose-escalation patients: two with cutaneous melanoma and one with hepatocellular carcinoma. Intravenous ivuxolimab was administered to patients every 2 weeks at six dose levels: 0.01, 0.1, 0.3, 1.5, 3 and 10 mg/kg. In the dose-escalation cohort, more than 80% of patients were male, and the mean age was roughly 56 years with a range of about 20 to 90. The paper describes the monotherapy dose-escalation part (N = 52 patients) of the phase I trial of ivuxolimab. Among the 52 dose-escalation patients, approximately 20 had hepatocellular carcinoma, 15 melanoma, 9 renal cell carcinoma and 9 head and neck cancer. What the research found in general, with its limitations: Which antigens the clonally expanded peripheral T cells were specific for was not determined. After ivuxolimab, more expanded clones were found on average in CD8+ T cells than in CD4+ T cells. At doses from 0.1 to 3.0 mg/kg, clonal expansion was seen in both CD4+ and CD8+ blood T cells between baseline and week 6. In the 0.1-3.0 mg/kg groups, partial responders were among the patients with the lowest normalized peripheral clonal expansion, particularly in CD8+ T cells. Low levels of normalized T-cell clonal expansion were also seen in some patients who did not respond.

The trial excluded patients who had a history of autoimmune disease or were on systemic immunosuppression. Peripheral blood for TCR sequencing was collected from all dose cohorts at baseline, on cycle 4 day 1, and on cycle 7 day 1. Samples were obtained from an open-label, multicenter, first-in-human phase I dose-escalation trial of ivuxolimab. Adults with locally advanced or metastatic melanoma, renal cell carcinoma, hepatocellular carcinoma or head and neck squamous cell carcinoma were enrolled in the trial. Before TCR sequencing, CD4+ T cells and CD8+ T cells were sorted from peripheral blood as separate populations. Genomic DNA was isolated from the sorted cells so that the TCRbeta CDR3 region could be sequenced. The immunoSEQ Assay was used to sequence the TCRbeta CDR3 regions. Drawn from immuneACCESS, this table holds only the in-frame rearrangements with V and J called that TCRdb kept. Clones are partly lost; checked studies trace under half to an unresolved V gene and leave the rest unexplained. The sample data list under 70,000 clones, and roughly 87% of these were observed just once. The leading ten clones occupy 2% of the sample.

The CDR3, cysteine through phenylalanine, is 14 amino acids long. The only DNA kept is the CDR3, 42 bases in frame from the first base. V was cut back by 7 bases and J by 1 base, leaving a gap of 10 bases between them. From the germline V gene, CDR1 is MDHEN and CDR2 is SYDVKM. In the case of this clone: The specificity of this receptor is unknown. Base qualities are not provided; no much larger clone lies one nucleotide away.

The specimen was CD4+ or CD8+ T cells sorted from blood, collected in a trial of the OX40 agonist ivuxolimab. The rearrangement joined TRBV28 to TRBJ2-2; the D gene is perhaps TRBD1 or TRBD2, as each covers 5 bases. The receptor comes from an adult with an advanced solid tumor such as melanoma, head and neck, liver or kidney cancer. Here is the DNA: TGTGCCAGCACCCTGGGACGGAACACCGGGGAGCTGTTTTTT. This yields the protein CASTLGRNTGELFF.